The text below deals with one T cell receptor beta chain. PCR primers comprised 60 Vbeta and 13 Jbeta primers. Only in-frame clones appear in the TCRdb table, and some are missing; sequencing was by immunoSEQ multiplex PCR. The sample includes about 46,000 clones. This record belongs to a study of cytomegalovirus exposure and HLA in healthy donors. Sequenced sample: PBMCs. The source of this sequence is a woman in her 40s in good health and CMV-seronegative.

CDR3 DNA sequence: TGCGCCAGCAGCCAAGATCCATCACTAGCGGGTCACGGGGAGCTGTTTTTT. It yields the protein CASSQDPSLAGHGELFF. The chain combines TRBV4-3 with TRBJ2-2, with TRBD2 matching 9 bases. Germline loops: CDR1 LGHNA, CDR2 YSLEER. The CDR3 is 17 amino acids. J gave up 7 bases and V 0 bases, and 9 bases lay outside the gene matches.